A selection of T cell receptor beta chains follows, all from one sample in a study of blood T cell repertoires in COVID-19. Measured with immunoSEQ multiplex PCR; TCRdb has only the in-frame clones, and not every one. The data show about 170,000 clones, with about 85% seen just once and approximately 1.3% held by the top ten. Material for sequencing was peripheral blood. The receptors shown here come from a man in his 60s who had recovered from COVID-19. Both conserved end residues are part of each CDR3. Fields, in order: V gene, clone size, J gene, D gene, CDR3 DNA, CDR3 protein. The D gene is left open where the match is weak. Some rows mark clone size as missing; the rest say once, few, many or name a class of expanded clone.

v_gene: TRBV18
abundance: -
j_gene: TRBJ1-2
d_gene: -
CDR3nt: TGTGCCAGCTCACCACCCCAGGGTCCCAACTATGGCTACACCTTC
CDR3aa: CASSPPQGPNYGYTF

v_gene: TRBV7-2
abundance: -
j_gene: TRBJ2-2
d_gene: -
CDR3nt: TGTGCCAGTAAGGGCGGGGAGACGAACACCGGGGAGCTGTTTTTT
CDR3aa: CASKGGETNTGELFF

v_gene: TRBV27
abundance: -
j_gene: TRBJ2-1
d_gene: TRBD1
CDR3nt: TGTGCCAGCAGTTTACGGACAGGGGTACCTGAGCAGTTCTTC
CDR3aa: CASSLRTGVPEQFF

v_gene: TRBV18
abundance: -
j_gene: TRBJ2-3
d_gene: TRBD1
CDR3nt: TGTGCCAGCTCAGGACAGGGAGTTTCAGATACGCAGTATTTT
CDR3aa: CASSGQGVSDTQYF

v_gene: TRBV13
abundance: many
j_gene: TRBJ2-5
d_gene: -
CDR3nt: TGTGCCAGCAGCTTCCGGGACACGGGATTCGCAACCCAGTACTTC
CDR3aa: CASSFRDTGFATQYF

v_gene: TRBV7-9
abundance: -
j_gene: TRBJ1-1
d_gene: TRBD1
CDR3nt: TGTGCCAGCAGCTTAAATACAGGGGGCACTGAAGCTTTCTTT
CDR3aa: CASSLNTGGTEAFF

v_gene: TRBV19
abundance: -
j_gene: TRBJ1-5
d_gene: -
CDR3nt: TGTGCCAGTACTGGGGCCAATCAGCCCCAGCATTTT
CDR3aa: CASTGANQPQHF

v_gene: TRBV6-5
abundance: -
j_gene: TRBJ2-7
d_gene: -
CDR3nt: TGTGCCAGCAGGCCCAGACTGGGGCTCTACGAGCAGTACTTC
CDR3aa: CASRPRLGLYEQYF

v_gene: TRBV15
abundance: -
j_gene: TRBJ1-1
d_gene: TRBD1
CDR3nt: TGTGCCACCAGCAGAGATCGGCCAGGGGGGTCTGAAGCTTTCTTT
CDR3aa: CATSRDRPGGSEAFF

v_gene: TRBV3-1/TRBV3-2
abundance: -
j_gene: TRBJ1-2
d_gene: -
CDR3nt: TGTGCCAGCAGCCAAGGGTTTCAAGGGGGGGCGTTTGGCTACACCTTC
CDR3aa: CASSQGFQGGAFGYTF

v_gene: TRBV30
abundance: -
j_gene: TRBJ1-2
d_gene: -
CDR3nt: TGTGCCTGGACTCGGGACTTCTATGGCTACACCTTC
CDR3aa: CAWTRDFYGYTF

v_gene: TRBV12-3/TRBV12-4
abundance: -
j_gene: TRBJ1-1
d_gene: -
CDR3nt: TGTGCCAGCAGTTGGGGGGACACTGAAGCTTTCTTT
CDR3aa: CASSWGDTEAFF

v_gene: TRBV28
abundance: -
j_gene: TRBJ1-4
d_gene: -
CDR3nt: TGTGCCAGCAGTTCCCTAGACGAAAAACTGTTTTTT
CDR3aa: CASSSLDEKLFF

v_gene: TRBV5-1
abundance: once
j_gene: TRBJ2-5
d_gene: TRBD1
CDR3nt: TGCGCCAGCAGCGAGACAGGGGCGCAAGAGACCCAGTACTTC
CDR3aa: CASSETGAQETQYF